The 18 T cell receptor beta chains below were found in one sample sequenced in a study of stem cell transplantation in POMP-related autoinflammatory disease. The assay was immunoSEQ multiplex PCR, and TCRdb's table has in-frame clones only and misses some. The sample records about 26,000 clones, approximately 85% being singletons. Sequences were derived from CD4+ T cells from PBMCs, sampled before stem cell transplantation. Receptors originate from a human donor with POMP-related autoinflammation and immune dysregulation (PRAID).

V and J are TRBV25-1 and TRBJ2-2, with TRBD1 matching over 8 bases. V lost 5 bases to trimming and J lost 7 bases; unmatched junction nucleotides: 6. The CDR3 extends over 14 amino acids. Germline V gene data show CDR1 as MGHDK and CDR2 as SYGVNS. CDR3 protein: CASSRAGGFGELFF. The CDR3 nucleotides are TGTGCCAGCAGTCGCGCAGGGGGCTTCGGGGAGCTGTTTTTT.

The chain employs TRBV28 and TRBJ2-1, with a tentative D call TRBD1 (6 bases). This CDR3 spans 14 amino acids. Germline CDR1 is MDHEN and CDR2 is SYDVKM. Trimming pared 4 bases from V and 2 bases from J, leaving 9 bases between. The CDR3 spells CASSSQGTYNEQFF. CDR3 DNA: TGTGCCAGCAGTTCCCAGGGGACCTACAATGAGCAGTTCTTC.

The V and J genes are TRBV9 and TRBJ2-5; 10 bases agree with TRBD1. The V gene end was trimmed by 2 bases and the J gene end by 5 bases; junction bases not matched to a gene: 3. This CDR3 is 14 amino acids long. Germline lookup yields CDR1 SGDLS and CDR2 YYNGEE. CDR3 region: CASSVGQGPETQYF. CDR3 nucleotide sequence: TGTGCCAGCAGCGTGGGACAGGGGCCGGAGACCCAGTACTTC.

J is TRBJ2-2 and V is TRBV10-3, with 8 bases fitting TRBD2. V shed 8 bases and J 0 bases; nucleotides not matched to a gene: 8. This CDR3 contains 16 residues. Germline V lookup: CDR1 ENHRY, CDR2 SYGVKD. The CDR3 nucleotides are TGTGCCATCGGGAGCGGGAGCCCGGCGAACACCGGGGAGCTGTTTTTT. Its translation: CAIGSGSPANTGELFF.

This clone was observed a few times. This chain links TRBV5-1 with TRBJ2-5; 7 nucleotides line up with TRBD1. Germline CDR1 is SGHRS and CDR2 is YFSETQ. The CDR3 is made up of 14 amino acids. V gave up 0 bases and J gave up 5 bases; unmatched junction bases: 4. Written as DNA, the CDR3 is TGCGCCAGCAGCTTGGATAGGGGGCTGGAGACCCAGTACTTC. Encoded protein: CASSLDRGLETQYF. The full variable domain, in which reference TRBV5-1 and TRBJ2-5 provide the parts outside the CDR3, is KAGVTQTPRYLIKTRGQQVTLSCSPISGHRSVSWYQQTPGQGLQFLFEYFSETQRNKGNFPGRFSGRQFSNSRSEMNVSTLELGDSALYLCASSLDRGLETQYFGPGTRLLVL.

The V gene is TRBV19, the J gene TRBJ2-7; D call uncertain. In germline, CDR1 is LNHDA, CDR2 SQIVND (reference sequence). This CDR3 spans 14 amino acids. Trimming pared 10 bases from V and 0 bases from J, leaving 16 bases between. CDR3 loop: CATSRKSSSYEQYF. The CDR3 bases are TGTGCCACCAGCAGGAAGTCTAGCTCCTACGAGCAGTACTTC.

The chain is built from TRBV28 and TRBJ2-1; D gene uncertain. The length of the CDR3 is 13 residues. Germline V CDR1 and CDR2: MDHEN, SYDVKM. V lost 3 bases, J lost 7 bases, and 10 bases lay in between. In nucleotides, the CDR3 is TGTGCCAGCAGTTTCGGCAATTTGAATGAGCAGTTCTTC. It translates to CASSFGNLNEQFF.

Comments on this clone: One end of the junction does not line up with germline, which may come from a read error. This rearrangement joins TRBV2 to TRBJ1-2; D is unresolved. Germline CDR1 and CDR2: SNHLY and FYNNEI. This CDR3 spans 10 amino acids. This chain's CDR3 is CRWGSYGYTF. CDR3 bases: TGCAGGTGGGGTAGCTATGGCTACACCTTC. Drawing the rest from reference TRBV2 and TRBJ1-2, the complete variable domain is EPEVTQTPSHQVTQMGQEVILRCVPISNHLYFYWYRQILGQKVEFLVSFYNNEISEKSEIFDDQFSVERPDGSNFTLKIRSTKLEDSAMYFCRWGSYGYTFGSGTRLTVV.

The CDR3 protein is CASSTTSGITDTQYF. In DNA, the CDR3 is TGTGCCAGTAGCACGACTAGCGGGATCACAGATACGCAGTATTTT. V gene TRBV6-9 combines with J gene TRBJ2-3, with 11 bases matching TRBD2. The CDR3 has 15 residues. The V segment lost 9 bases and the J segment 2 bases; nucleotides outside the gene matches: 7. Germline V lookup: CDR1 MNHGY, CDR2 SVAAGI.

The chain has TRBV18 and TRBJ2-2; the D is unclear. In germline, CDR1 is KGHSH, CDR2 LQKENI. The CDR3 has 14 residues. Trimming pared 3 bases from V and 3 bases from J, leaving 8 bases between. CDR3 sequence reads: CASSPIQDTGELFF. The CDR3 DNA follows: TGTGCCAGCTCACCGATACAAGACACCGGGGAGCTGTTTTTT.

The gene calls are TRBV15 and TRBJ2-7, with D possibly matching TRBD2 (6 bases). Between the trimmed V and J ends, which lost 0 bases and 7 bases, there was a span of 13 bases. Germline CDR1 reads LNHNV; CDR2 reads YYDKDF (reference sequence). The CDR3 covers 14 residues. CDR3 sequence: CATSRDGGFREQYF. The CDR3 bases are TGTGCCACCAGCAGAGACGGGGGTTTTAGGGAGCAGTACTTC.

The chain joins TRBV30 to TRBJ1-2, with TRBD1 as a possible D gene (6 bases). Germline CDR1 is GTSNPN and CDR2 is SVGIG (reference sequence). This CDR3 comprises 14 residues. The V end was cut by 0 bases, the J end by 5 bases, with 13 bases between. The CDR3 DNA follows: TGTGCCTGGAGTGTAACAGGGCGCTTTTATGGCTACACCTTC. This translates into CAWSVTGRFYGYTF. The full variable domain, with the rest looked up from reference TRBV30 and TRBJ1-2, is SQTIHQWPATLVQPVGSPLSLECTVEGTSNPNLYWYRQAAGRGLQLLFYSVGIGQISSEVPQNLSASRPQDRQFILSSKKLLLSDSGFYLCAWSVTGRFYGYTFGSGTRLTVV.

The chain couples TRBV25-1 to TRBJ2-5, with D tentatively TRBD2 (5 bases). Trimming stripped 4 bases from V and 5 bases from J, with 5 bases between. Germline CDR1 and CDR2: MGHDK and SYGVNS. This CDR3 has 11 residues. Written as DNA, the CDR3 is TGTGCCAGCAGTGCGGGGGAGACCCAGTACTTC. This codes for CASSAGETQYF.

The gene calls are TRBV5-1 and TRBJ2-3, with TRBD2 matching over 11 bases. Trimming at V came to 0 bases and at J to 5 bases, leaving 8 bases not matched to a gene. Germline V gene sequence: CDR1 SGHRS, CDR2 YFSETQ. CDR3 size: 17 residues. The CDR3 spells CASSLGLAGGPRDTQYF. The CDR3 coding sequence is TGCGCCAGCAGCTTGGGATTAGCGGGAGGGCCTAGAGATACGCAGTATTTT.

This sequence joins TRBV28 and TRBJ2-7, with TRBD1 identical over 7 bases. CDR1 MDHEN and CDR2 SYDVKM come from the germline V gene. The CDR3 sequence is 13 residues long. The V gene end was trimmed by 4 bases and the J gene end by 2 bases; junction bases not matched to a gene: 2. CDR3 amino acids: CASSSGQTYEQYF. CDR3 nucleotides: TGTGCCAGCAGTTCGGGACAGACCTACGAGCAGTACTTC. Full variable domain (missing parts from reference TRBV28 and TRBJ2-7): DVKVTQSSRYLVKRTGEKVFLECVQDMDHENMFWYRQDPGLGLRLIYFSYDVKMKEKGDIPEGYSVSREKKERFSLILESASTNQTSMYLCASSSGQTYEQYFGPGTRLTVT.

This clone was seen a single time. J is TRBJ1-1 and V is TRBV9; D remains ambiguous. Germline V CDR1 and CDR2: SGDLS, YYNGEE. This CDR3 spans 14 amino acids. Trimming removed 4 bases from V and 0 bases from J, with 10 bases in between. The CDR3 spells CASSPTQMNTEAFF. The DNA for the CDR3 is TGTGCCAGCAGCCCAACACAGATGAACACTGAAGCTTTCTTT.

The chain combines TRBV7-8 with TRBJ2-2; D not resolved. The ends were cut back, 8 bases at V and 7 bases at J, with 14 bases in the middle. Germline V lookup: CDR1 SGHVS, CDR2 FQNEAQ. This CDR3 comprises 13 residues. The DNA for the CDR3 is TGTGCCAGCGGTCGAGGTACCTTCGGGGAGCTGTTTTTT. It yields the protein CASGRGTFGELFF.

V gene TRBV28 combines with J gene TRBJ2-5; 12 nucleotides line up with TRBD2. This CDR3 has 16 amino acids. The V gene end was trimmed by 6 bases and the J gene end by 3 bases; junction bases not matched to a gene: 8. Germline CDR1 is MDHEN and CDR2 is SYDVKM. The CDR3 protein is CASRPPASGGEETQYF. In DNA form, the CDR3 reads TGTGCCAGCAGACCCCCGGCTAGCGGGGGGGAAGAGACCCAGTACTTC. Full variable domain (rest looked up from reference TRBV28 and TRBJ2-5): DVKVTQSSRYLVKRTGEKVFLECVQDMDHENMFWYRQDPGLGLRLIYFSYDVKMKEKGDIPEGYSVSREKKERFSLILESASTNQTSMYLCASRPPASGGEETQYFGPGTRLLVL.